A single sample is the source of the 23 T cell receptor beta chains below, sequenced in a study of a mutant IDH1 vaccine in newly diagnosed glioma. Profiling relied on immunoSEQ multiplex PCR, and the TCRdb table lists in-frame clones only, not all of them. This repertoire shows some 70,000 clones, more than 65% found once; its top ten account for over 8%. Time point noted: baseline, week 1 (first vaccination visit). Treatment denoted: pre-vaccination baseline after standard-of-care therapy. The sequenced sample was PBMCs, obtained from a glioma patient treated with radiotherapy, temozolomide or both. These receptor sequences come from a man in his fifties with glioma.

The gene calls are TRBV7-9 and TRBJ2-1, with a weak D call TRBD1 (6 bases). V shed 1 base and J shed 6 bases, with 13 bases lying between them. The germline CDR1 and CDR2 sequences are SEHNR and FQNEAQ (reference sequence). This CDR3 region has 15 residues. The CDR3 DNA reads as TGTGCCAGCAGCTTAGATGGTGTAGGGGGCAATGAGCAGTTCTTC. Protein: CASSLDGVGGNEQFF.

This clone has just a few counts. The chain joins TRBV11-2 to TRBJ1-1, with 8 bases lining up with TRBD1. In germline, CDR1 is SGHAT, CDR2 FQNNGV. This CDR3 contains 15 residues. Germline trimming cut 2 bases from V and 5 bases from J; bases unmatched to any gene: 7. The CDR3 nucleotides read TGTGCCAGCAGCTTAACCGGCAGGGGGCGTACTGAAGCTTTCTTT. Protein sequence: CASSLTGRGRTEAFF.

The V gene is TRBV7-8, the J gene TRBJ2-2; perhaps TRBD2 as D (6 bases). The germline V gene encodes CDR1 SGHVS and CDR2 FQNEAQ. This CDR3 comprises 15 residues. Trimming cost V 3 bases and J 2 bases, with 10 bases left between them. This chain's CDR3 is CASSLVGGNTGELFF. The CDR3 bases are TGTGCCAGCAGCTTGGTGGGGGGAAACACCGGGGAGCTGTTTTTT.

The chain carries TRBV9 and TRBJ2-7; D gene ambiguous. The CDR3 is 10 residues long. V lost 3 bases and J 3 bases, leaving 1 base between the germline ends. The germline V gene has CDR1 SGDLS and CDR2 YYNGEE. CDR3 sequence reads: CASSGYEQYF. The CDR3 DNA follows: TGTGCCAGCAGCGGCTACGAGCAGTACTTC.

The chain combines TRBV25-1 with TRBJ2-7, with TRBD1 matching over 11 bases. The CDR3 covers 14 residues. Germline CDR1 is MGHDK and CDR2 is SYGVNS. V lost 6 bases to trimming and J lost 7 bases; unmatched junction nucleotides: 8. The CDR3 coding sequence is TGTGCCAGCAGAGGGACAGGGGGAAGAGGGGAGCAGTACTTC. Amino acid sequence: CASRGTGGRGEQYF.

The chain combines TRBV13 with TRBJ1-2; D ambiguous. Trimming shortened V by 0 bases and J by 3 bases, and 5 bases separated the two germline ends. The V gene's germline CDR1 is PRHDT and CDR2 FYEKMQ (reference sequence). The length of the CDR3 is 13 residues. The CDR3 reads CASSLGRDYGYTF. DNA for the CDR3: TGTGCCAGCAGCTTAGGCCGGGACTATGGCTACACCTTC.

Details on this clone: Because the CDR3's place on the DNA is in doubt, the DNA is left out and the CDR3 is given as listed by TCRdb. The chain carries TRBV6-1 and TRBJ2-5; TRBD1 is the table's D call and was not checked against the DNA. The CDR3 is 13 amino acids long, termini counted. The germline gives CDR1 MNHNS, CDR2 SASEGT. Here the CDR3 reads CASSVGTGSALYF.

The genes are TRBV5-5 and TRBJ2-7; 7 bases align to TRBD1. The germline CDR1 and CDR2 sequences are SGHKS and YYEKEE (reference sequence). This CDR3 has 14 residues. The V and J ends lost 4 bases and 2 bases, in that order; junction bases with no gene match: 6. CDR3 amino acids: CASSTPGGAYEQYF. For the CDR3, the DNA is TGTGCCAGCAGCACGCCAGGGGGAGCCTACGAGCAGTACTTC.

This chain uses TRBV7-2 with TRBJ2-1, with 10 bases that match TRBD2. Looked up from germline, CDR1 is SGHTA and CDR2 is FQGNSA. The CDR3 runs 15 residues. V shed 1 base, J shed 8 bases, and the junction held 5 bases outside the gene matches. For the CDR3, the DNA is TGTGCCAGCAGCTTAGTCCCTAGCGGGGGCTATGAGCAGTTCTTC. Translated: CASSLVPSGGYEQFF. Drawing the rest from reference TRBV7-2 and TRBJ2-1, the complete variable domain is GAGVSQSPSNKVTEKGKDVELRCDPISGHTALYWYRQSLGQGLEFLIYFQGNSAPDKSGLPSDRFSAERTGGSVSTLTIQRTQQEDSAVYLCASSLVPSGGYEQFFGPGTRLTVL.

A few counts support this clone. The chain has TRBV6-5 and TRBJ2-4; tentative D call: TRBD2 (5 bases). Between the trimmed V and J ends, which lost 4 bases and 1 base, there was a span of 14 bases. The CDR3 loop spans 16 amino acids. CDR1 MNHEY and CDR2 SVGAGI come from the germline V gene. CDR3 residues: CASSSAGILAKNIQYF. DNA of the CDR3: TGTGCCAGCAGTTCCGCGGGTATTCTTGCCAAAAACATTCAGTACTTC.

This chain joins TRBV27 and TRBJ2-7, with a tentative D call TRBD1 (6 bases). Germline values: CDR1 MNHEY, CDR2 SMNVEV (reference sequence). Trimming pared 6 bases from V and 4 bases from J, leaving 16 bases between. The CDR3 consists of 14 residues. The CDR3 coding sequence is TGTGCCAGCAGCCCACAGGGTTATCGGTACGAGCAGTACTTC. Its protein product is CASSPQGYRYEQYF.

This clone has only a few counts. The J gene is TRBJ1-1, the V gene TRBV30; 10 bases fit TRBD1. This CDR3 has 13 residues. Germline V gene lookup returns CDR1 GTSNPN and CDR2 SVGIG (reference sequence). V dropped 3 bases and J dropped 5; count of bases not matched to a gene: 3. CDR3: CAWRGTGETEAFF. The CDR3 nucleotides read TGTGCCTGGAGGGGGACAGGGGAGACTGAAGCTTTCTTT.

This clone was detected a few times. The chain couples TRBV7-9 to TRBJ1-4; TRBD1 is a possible D gene (5 bases). This CDR3 spans 14 amino acids. Germline V gives CDR1 SEHNR, CDR2 FQNEAQ (reference sequence). The V end lost 1 base, the J end lost 4 bases, and 7 bases lay between the germline ends. CDR3 sequence reads: CASSLGQNNEKLFF. The CDR3 nucleotides are TGTGCCAGCAGCTTAGGACAGAATAATGAAAAACTGTTTTTT.

The rearrangement uses TRBV7-8 and TRBJ1-1, with TRBD1 as a possible D gene (5 bases). Germline V gene lookup returns CDR1 SGHVS and CDR2 FQNEAQ. This CDR3 has 14 residues. The V and J ends lost 6 bases and 3 bases respectively, with 14 bases between them. For the CDR3, the DNA is TGTGCCAGCAGTCAACGGGGGAAGGACACTGAAGCTTTCTTT. Residues: CASSQRGKDTEAFF.

The genes are TRBV29-1 and TRBJ1-3; D unclear. Trimming shortened V by 7 bases and J by 8 bases, and 15 bases separated the two germline ends. CDR1 is SQVTM and CDR2 is ANQGSEA in the germline V gene. This CDR3 spans 12 amino acids. The CDR3, as DNA: TGCAGCGCCCGGGCTCGAGTGGACACCATATATTTT. Its translation is CSARARVDTIYF.

The J gene is TRBJ1-1, the V gene TRBV30; no definite D call. The germline V gene has CDR1 GTSNPN and CDR2 SVGIG (reference sequence). The V and J ends lost 3 bases and 4 bases respectively, with 12 bases between them. This CDR3 comprises 13 residues. The CDR3 DNA reads as TGTGCCTGGAGCCGGGGTACGGGCACTGAAGCTTTCTTT. Translating it yields CAWSRGTGTEAFF.

The rearrangement links TRBV5-1 to TRBJ1-1; D possibly corresponds to TRBD1 (5 bases). V lost 6 bases, J lost 1 base, and 16 bases lay in between. The CDR3 contains 15 residues. Germline CDR1 is SGHRS and CDR2 is YFSETQ. The CDR3 is CASTRGQGWNTEAFF. In DNA, the CDR3 is TGCGCCAGCACCCGAGGGCAGGGATGGAACACTGAAGCTTTCTTT.

The V and J genes are TRBV29-1 and TRBJ1-5; D unclear. V was clipped by 1 base and J by 7 bases, with 20 bases between them. This CDR3 spans 16 amino acids. The germline V gene encodes CDR1 SQVTM and CDR2 ANQGSEA. The CDR3 bases are TGCAGCGTTGAAGGGCAGGACCTAAGGGTTGGGCAGCCCCAGCATTTT. The encoded protein is CSVEGQDLRVGQPQHF. Based on the CDR3 plus reference TRBV29-1 and TRBJ1-5, the full variable domain is SAVISQKPSRDICQRGTSLTIQCQVDSQVTMMFWYRQQPGQSLTLIATANQGSEATYESGFVIDKFPISRPNLTFSTLTVSNMSPEDSSIYLCSVEGQDLRVGQPQHFGDGTRLSIL.

Here the CDR3 reads CASSLGRGQPQHF. The DNA of the CDR3 is TGTGCCAGCAGCTTGGGACGAGGTCAGCCCCAGCATTTT. V gene TRBV5-6 combines with J gene TRBJ1-5; unclear D gene. The CDR3 is 13 residues long. Germline V lookup: CDR1 SGHDT, CDR2 YYEEEE. With 0 bases removed from V and 6 bases from J, the gap between germline ends came to 7 bases.

The chain uses TRBV18 and TRBJ1-5, with D unresolved. Trimming took 6 bases from V and 1 from J, leaving 7 bases between them. Per germline, CDR1 KGHSH and CDR2 LQKENI. The CDR3 has 13 residues. For the CDR3, the DNA is TGTGCCAGCTCCCTCAGAAGCAATCAGCCCCAGCATTTT. It yields the protein CASSLRSNQPQHF.

This chain joins TRBV6-5 and TRBJ1-5, with D unresolved. V was trimmed by 2 bases and J by 7 bases, leaving 9 bases between them. The length of the CDR3 is 13 residues. Per germline, CDR1 MNHEY and CDR2 SVGAGI. The CDR3 is CASSYGVNQPQHF. DNA for the CDR3: TGTGCCAGCAGTTACGGGGTGAACCAGCCCCAGCATTTT.

J is TRBJ2-7 and V is TRBV15; D uncertain. CDR1 is LNHNV, CDR2 YYDKDF, per germline (reference sequence). This CDR3 region has 17 residues. V was cut by 0 bases and J by 2 bases, with 17 bases left in between. CDR3 protein: CATSRDKFVDLTYEQYF. CDR3 in DNA: TGTGCCACCAGCAGAGATAAGTTTGTAGACCTAACCTACGAGCAGTACTTC.

For the CDR3, the DNA is TGTGCCAGCAAGGGGGATGTGAACACTGAAGCTTTCTTT. Encoded protein: CASKGDVNTEAFF. This chain links TRBV2 with TRBJ1-1; a weak D match, TRBD1 (6 bases). The CDR3 totals 13 residues. V lost 7 bases to trimming and J lost 0 bases, with 9 bases between them. From germline, CDR1 is SNHLY and CDR2 FYNNEI. The full variable domain, rest sourced from reference TRBV2 and TRBJ1-1, is EPEVTQTPSHQVTQMGQEVILRCVPISNHLYFYWYRQILGQKVEFLVSFYNNEISEKSEIFDDQFSVERPDGSNFTLKIRSTKLEDSAMYFCASKGDVNTEAFFGQGTRLTVV.